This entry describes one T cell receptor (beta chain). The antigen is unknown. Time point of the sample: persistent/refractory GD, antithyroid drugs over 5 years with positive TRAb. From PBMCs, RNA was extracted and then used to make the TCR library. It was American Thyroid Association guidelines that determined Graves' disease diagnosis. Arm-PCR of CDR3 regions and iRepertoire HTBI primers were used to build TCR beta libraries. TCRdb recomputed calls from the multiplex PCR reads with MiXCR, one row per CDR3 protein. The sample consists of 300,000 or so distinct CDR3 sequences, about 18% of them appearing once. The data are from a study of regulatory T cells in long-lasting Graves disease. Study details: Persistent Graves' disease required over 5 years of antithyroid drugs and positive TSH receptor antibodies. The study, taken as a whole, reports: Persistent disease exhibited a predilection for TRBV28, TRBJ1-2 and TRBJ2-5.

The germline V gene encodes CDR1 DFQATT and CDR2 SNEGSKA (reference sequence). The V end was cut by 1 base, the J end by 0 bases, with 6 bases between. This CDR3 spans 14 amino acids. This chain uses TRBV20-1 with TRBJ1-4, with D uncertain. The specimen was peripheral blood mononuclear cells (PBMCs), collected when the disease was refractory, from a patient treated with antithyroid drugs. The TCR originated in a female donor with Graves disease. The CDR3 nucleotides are TGCAGTGCTAGAGCCCCAGCAACTAATGAAAAACTGTTTTTT. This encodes CSARAPATNEKLFF.